This paragraph covers one T cell receptor beta chain sequence. Participants had their cohort set by participant-reported clinical history. CDR1 PRHDT and CDR2 FYEKMQ come from the germline V gene (reference sequence). V shed 5 bases, J shed 1 base, and the junction held 6 bases outside the gene matches. The CDR3 contains 15 residues. The data belong to a study of blood T cell repertoires in COVID-19. Across the study: Among Cohort 3 donors, those recovered had two negative PCRs, clearance, or symptom resolution. The cDNA or gDNA used as material had been derived from T cells, B-cell-depleted T cells, or PBMCs.

Produced via immunoSEQ multiplex PCR; TCRdb's table is partial and in-frame only. The sample includes about 190,000 clones, around 87% of them seen just once. This rearrangement joins TRBV13 to TRBJ2-5, with 8 bases that match TRBD2. Sequences were obtained from PBMCs or T cells enriched from blood (not recorded which). This receptor was taken from a woman aged 40-49 years in a cohort exposed to, infected with or recovered from COVID-19 (not recorded which). CDR3 sequence (DNA): TGTGCCAGCAGCACTCGGGGGGGCCCCCAAGAGACCCAGTACTTC. It specifies CASSTRGGPQETQYF.